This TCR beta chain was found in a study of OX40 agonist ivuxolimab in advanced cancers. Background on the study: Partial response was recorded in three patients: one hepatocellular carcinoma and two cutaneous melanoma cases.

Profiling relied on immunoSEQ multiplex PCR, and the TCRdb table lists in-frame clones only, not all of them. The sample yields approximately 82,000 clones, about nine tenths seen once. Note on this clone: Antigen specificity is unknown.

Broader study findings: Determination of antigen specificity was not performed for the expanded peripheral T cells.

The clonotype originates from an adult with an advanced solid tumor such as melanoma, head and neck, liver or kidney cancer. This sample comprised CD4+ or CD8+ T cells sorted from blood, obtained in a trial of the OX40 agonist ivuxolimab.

The CDR3 is CAISESGTFSYEQYF. In DNA form, the CDR3 reads TGTGCCATCAGTGAGTCGGGGACGTTCTCCTACGAGCAGTACTTC. This chain joins TRBV10-3 and TRBJ2-7, with D tentatively TRBD1 or TRBD2 (5 bases each). The germline V gene encodes CDR1 ENHRY and CDR2 SYGVKD. The CDR3 is 15 amino acids. V was shortened by 0 bases and J by 0 bases, with 9 bases between the two germline ends.